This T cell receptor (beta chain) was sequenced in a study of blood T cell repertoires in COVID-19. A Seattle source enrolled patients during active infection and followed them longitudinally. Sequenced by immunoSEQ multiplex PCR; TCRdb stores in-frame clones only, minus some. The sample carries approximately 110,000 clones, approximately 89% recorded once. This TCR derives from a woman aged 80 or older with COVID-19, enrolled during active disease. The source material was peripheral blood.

CDR3 bases: TGTGCCATCAGTGGTTCTGGGGGAGCGGGTAGCACGCAGTATTTT. Encoded protein: CAISGSGGAGSTQYF. The chain joins TRBV10-3 to TRBJ2-3; perhaps TRBD2 as D (6 bases). This CDR3 spans 15 amino acids. From germline, CDR1 is ENHRY and CDR2 SYGVKD. Deletions cut 4 bases from V and 9 bases from J, with 20 bases between.